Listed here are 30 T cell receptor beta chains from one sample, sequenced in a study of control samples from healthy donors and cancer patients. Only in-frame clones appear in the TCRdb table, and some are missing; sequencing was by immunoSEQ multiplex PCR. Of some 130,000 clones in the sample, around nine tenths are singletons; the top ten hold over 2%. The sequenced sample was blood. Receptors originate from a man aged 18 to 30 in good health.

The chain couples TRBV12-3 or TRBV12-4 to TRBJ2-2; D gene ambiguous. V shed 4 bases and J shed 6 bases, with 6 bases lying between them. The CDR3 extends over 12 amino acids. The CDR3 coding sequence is TGTGCCAGCAGTTATCCCCCCGGGGAGCTGTTTTTT. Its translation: CASSYPPGELFF.

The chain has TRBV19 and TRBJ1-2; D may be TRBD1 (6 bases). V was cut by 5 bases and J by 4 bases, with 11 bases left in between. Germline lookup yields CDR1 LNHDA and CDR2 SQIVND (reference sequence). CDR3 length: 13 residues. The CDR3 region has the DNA TGTGCCAGTAGTTACGGGACAATCTATGGCTACACCTTC. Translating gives CASSYGTIYGYTF.

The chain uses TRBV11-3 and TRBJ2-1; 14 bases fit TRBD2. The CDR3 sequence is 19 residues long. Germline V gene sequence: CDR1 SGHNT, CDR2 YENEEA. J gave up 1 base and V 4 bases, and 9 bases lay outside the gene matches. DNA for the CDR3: TGTGCCAGCAGCTCCCGACTAGCGGGAGGGCTTAAATCCTACAATGAGCAGTTCTTC. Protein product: CASSSRLAGGLKSYNEQFF. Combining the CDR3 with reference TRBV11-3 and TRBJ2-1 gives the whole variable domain EAGVVQSPRYKIIEKKQPVAFWCNPISGHNTLYWYLQNLGQGPELLIRYENEEAVDDSQLPKDRFSAERLKGVDSTLKIQPAELGDSAVYLCASSSRLAGGLKSYNEQFFGPGTRLTVL.

The CDR3 DNA follows: TGTGCCAGCAGCCAGGGGGCGGAAAAACTGTTTTTT. Its protein is CASSQGAEKLFF. The genes are TRBV3-1 (or the pseudogene TRBV3-2) and TRBJ1-4; TRBD1 might be the D (6 bases). The ends were cut back, 3 bases at V and 8 bases at J, with 7 bases in the middle. The CDR3 covers 12 residues. Germline V lookup: CDR1 LGHDT, CDR2 YNNKEL (reference sequence).

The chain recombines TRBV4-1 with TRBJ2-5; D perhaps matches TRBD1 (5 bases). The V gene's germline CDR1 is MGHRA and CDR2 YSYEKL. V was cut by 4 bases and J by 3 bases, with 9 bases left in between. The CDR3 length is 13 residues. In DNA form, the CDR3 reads TGCGCCAGCAGCCGAGGCAGGGAAGAGACCCAGTACTTC. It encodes CASSRGREETQYF.

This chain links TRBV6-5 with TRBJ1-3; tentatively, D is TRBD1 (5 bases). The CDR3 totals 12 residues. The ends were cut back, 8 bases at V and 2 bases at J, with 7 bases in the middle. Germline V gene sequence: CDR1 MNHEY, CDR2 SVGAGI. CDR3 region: CASAGPGNTIYF. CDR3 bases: TGTGCCAGCGCGGGGCCTGGAAACACCATATATTTT.

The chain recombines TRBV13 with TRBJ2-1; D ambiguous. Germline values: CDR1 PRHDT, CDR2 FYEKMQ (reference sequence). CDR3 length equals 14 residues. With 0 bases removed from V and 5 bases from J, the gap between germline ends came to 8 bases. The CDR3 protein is CASSLGGPNNEQFF. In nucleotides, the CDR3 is TGTGCCAGCAGCTTAGGCGGGCCGAACAATGAGCAGTTCTTC. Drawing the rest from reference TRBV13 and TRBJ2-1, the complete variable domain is AAGVIQSPRHLIKEKRETATLKCYPIPRHDTVYWYQQGPGQDPQFLISFYEKMQSDKGSIPDRFSAQQFSDYHSELNMSSLELGDSALYFCASSLGGPNNEQFFGPGTRLTVL.

The CDR3 sequence is CASSFNDRGEAEAFF. The CDR3 DNA is TGTGCCAGCAGCTTCAATGACAGGGGAGAGGCTGAAGCTTTCTTT. The rearrangement joins TRBV11-2 to TRBJ1-1; 8 bases map to TRBD1. The J segment lost 6 bases and the V segment lost 3 bases, leaving 9 bases of the junction unmatched. This CDR3 has 15 residues. Germline CDR1 reads SGHAT; CDR2 reads FQNNGV.

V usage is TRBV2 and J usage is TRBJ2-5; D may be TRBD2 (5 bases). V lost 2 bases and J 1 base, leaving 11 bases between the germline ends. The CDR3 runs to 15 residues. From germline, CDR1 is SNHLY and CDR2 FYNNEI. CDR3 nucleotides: TGTGCCAGCAGTGAATGGACTGGAAGCCAAGAGACCCAGTACTTC. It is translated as CASSEWTGSQETQYF.

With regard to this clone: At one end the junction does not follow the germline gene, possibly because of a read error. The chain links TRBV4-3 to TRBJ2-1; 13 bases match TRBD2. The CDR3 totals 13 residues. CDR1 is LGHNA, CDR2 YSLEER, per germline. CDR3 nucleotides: TGCGCCAGCAGCCAGGACGGACTAGCGGGAGAGATCTTC. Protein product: CASSQDGLAGEIF.

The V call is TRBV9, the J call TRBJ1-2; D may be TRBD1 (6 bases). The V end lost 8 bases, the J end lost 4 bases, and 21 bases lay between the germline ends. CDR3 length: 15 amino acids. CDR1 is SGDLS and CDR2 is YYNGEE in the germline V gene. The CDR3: CASGPGPRGGYGYTF. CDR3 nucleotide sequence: TGTGCCAGTGGTCCTGGGCCCAGGGGAGGCTATGGCTACACCTTC.

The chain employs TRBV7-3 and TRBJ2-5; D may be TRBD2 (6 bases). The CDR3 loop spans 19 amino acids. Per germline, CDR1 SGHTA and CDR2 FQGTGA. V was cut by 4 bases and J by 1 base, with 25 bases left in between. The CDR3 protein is CASSCRLDLPLNSQETQYF. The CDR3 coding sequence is TGTGCCAGCAGCTGCCGACTAGATTTACCTCTGAACAGCCAAGAGACCCAGTACTTC.

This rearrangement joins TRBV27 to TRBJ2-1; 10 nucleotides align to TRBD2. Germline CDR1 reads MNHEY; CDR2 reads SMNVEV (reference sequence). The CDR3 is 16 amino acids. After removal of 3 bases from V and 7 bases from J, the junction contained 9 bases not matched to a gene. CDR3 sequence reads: CASSFTLTSGFNEQFF. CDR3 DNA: TGTGCCAGCAGTTTCACTCTGACTAGCGGGTTTAATGAGCAGTTCTTC.

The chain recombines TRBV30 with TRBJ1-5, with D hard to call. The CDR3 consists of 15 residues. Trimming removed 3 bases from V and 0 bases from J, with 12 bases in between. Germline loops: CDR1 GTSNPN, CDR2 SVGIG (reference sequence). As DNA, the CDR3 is TGTGCCTGGAGCTCACCGGTATATAGCAATCAGCCCCAGCATTTT. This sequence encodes CAWSSPVYSNQPQHF.

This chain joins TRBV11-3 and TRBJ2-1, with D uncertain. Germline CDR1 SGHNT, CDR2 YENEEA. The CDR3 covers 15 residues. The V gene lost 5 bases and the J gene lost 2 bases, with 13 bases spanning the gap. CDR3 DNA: TGTGCCAGCAGCCTCCAGTCCACTACCTACAATGAGCAGTTCTTC. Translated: CASSLQSTTYNEQFF. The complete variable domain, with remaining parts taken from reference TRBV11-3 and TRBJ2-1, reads EAGVVQSPRYKIIEKKQPVAFWCNPISGHNTLYWYLQNLGQGPELLIRYENEEAVDDSQLPKDRFSAERLKGVDSTLKIQPAELGDSAVYLCASSLQSTTYNEQFFGPGTRLTVL.

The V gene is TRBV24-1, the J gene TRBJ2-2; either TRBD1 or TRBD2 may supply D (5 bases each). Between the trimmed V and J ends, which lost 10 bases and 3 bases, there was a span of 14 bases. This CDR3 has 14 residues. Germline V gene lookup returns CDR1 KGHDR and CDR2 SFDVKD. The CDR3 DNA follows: TGTGCCACAGGTATACTAGGGGACACCGGGGAGCTGTTTTTT. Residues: CATGILGDTGELFF.

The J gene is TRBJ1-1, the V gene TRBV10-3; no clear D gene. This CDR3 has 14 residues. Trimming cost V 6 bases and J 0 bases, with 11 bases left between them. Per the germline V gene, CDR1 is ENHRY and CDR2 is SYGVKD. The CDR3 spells CAIRPDGMNTEAFF. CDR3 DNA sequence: TGTGCCATCAGGCCGGACGGAATGAACACTGAAGCTTTCTTT.

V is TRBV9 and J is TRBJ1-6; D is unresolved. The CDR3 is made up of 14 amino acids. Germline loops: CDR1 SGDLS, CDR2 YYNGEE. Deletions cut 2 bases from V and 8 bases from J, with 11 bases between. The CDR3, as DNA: TGTGCCAGCAGCGTGAGGCCAAGCGATTCACCCCTCCACTTT. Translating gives CASSVRPSDSPLHF.

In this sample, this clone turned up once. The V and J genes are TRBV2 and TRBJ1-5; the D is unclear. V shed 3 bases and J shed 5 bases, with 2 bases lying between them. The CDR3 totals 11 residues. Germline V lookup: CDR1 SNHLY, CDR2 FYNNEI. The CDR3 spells CASSDDQPQHF. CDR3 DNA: TGTGCCAGCAGTGATGATCAGCCCCAGCATTTT. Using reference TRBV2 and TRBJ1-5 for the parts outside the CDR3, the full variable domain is EPEVTQTPSHQVTQMGQEVILRCVPISNHLYFYWYRQILGQKVEFLVSFYNNEISEKSEIFDDQFSVERPDGSNFTLKIRSTKLEDSAMYFCASSDDQPQHFGDGTRLSIL.

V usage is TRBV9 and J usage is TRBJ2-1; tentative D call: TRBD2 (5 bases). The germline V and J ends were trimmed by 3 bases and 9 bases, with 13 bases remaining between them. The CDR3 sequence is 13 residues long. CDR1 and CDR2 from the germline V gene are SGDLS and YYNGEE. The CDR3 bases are TGTGCCAGCAGCGACCGGGTAGCGCTTGAGCAGTTCTTC. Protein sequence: CASSDRVALEQFF. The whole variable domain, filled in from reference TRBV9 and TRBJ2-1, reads DSGVTQTPKHLITATGQRVTLRCSPRSGDLSVYWYQQSLDQGLQFLIQYYNGEERAKGNILERFSAQQFPDLHSELNLSSLELGDSALYFCASSDRVALEQFFGPGTRLTVL.

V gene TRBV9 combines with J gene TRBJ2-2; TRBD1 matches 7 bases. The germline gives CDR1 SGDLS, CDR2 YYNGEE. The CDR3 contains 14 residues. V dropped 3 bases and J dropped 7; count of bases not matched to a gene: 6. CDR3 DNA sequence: TGTGCCAGCAGCGGCACAGGGGTGGGCGGGGAGCTGTTTTTT. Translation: CASSGTGVGGELFF.

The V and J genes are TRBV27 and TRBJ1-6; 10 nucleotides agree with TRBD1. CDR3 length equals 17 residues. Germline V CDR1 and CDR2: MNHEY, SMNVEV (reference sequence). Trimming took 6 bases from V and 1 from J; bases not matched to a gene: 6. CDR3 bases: TGTGCCAGCAGAGGGACAGGGGCTTTATCCTATAATTCACCCCTCCACTTT. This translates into CASRGTGALSYNSPLHF.

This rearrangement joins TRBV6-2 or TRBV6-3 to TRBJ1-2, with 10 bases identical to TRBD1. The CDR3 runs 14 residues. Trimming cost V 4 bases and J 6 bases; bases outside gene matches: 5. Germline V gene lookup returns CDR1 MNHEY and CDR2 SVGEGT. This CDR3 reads CASSSPGQGNGYTF. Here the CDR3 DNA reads TGTGCCAGCAGTTCTCCGGGACAGGGGAATGGCTACACCTTC.

The CDR3 loop is CASSFLQGHTGELFF. For the CDR3, the DNA is TGTGCCAGCAGCTTCTTACAGGGCCACACCGGGGAGCTGTTTTTT. The V and J genes are TRBV7-8 and TRBJ2-2; perhaps TRBD1 as D (6 bases). The germline V gene encodes CDR1 SGHVS and CDR2 FQNEAQ. Trimming took off 3 bases at V and 3 bases at J, with 11 bases between the two ends. The length of the CDR3 is 15 residues.

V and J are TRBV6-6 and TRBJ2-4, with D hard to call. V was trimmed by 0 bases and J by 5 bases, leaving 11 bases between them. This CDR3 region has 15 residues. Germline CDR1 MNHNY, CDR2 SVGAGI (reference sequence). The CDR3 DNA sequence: TGTGCCAGCAGTTACTCGACCGCTCGCCAAAACATTCAGTACTTC. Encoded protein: CASSYSTARQNIQYF.

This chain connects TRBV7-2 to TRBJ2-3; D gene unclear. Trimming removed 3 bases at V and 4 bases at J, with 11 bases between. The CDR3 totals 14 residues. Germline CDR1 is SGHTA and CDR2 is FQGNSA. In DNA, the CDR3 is TGTGCCAGCAGCTTCTCTTCGGCTTCAGATACGCAGTATTTT. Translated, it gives CASSFSSASDTQYF.

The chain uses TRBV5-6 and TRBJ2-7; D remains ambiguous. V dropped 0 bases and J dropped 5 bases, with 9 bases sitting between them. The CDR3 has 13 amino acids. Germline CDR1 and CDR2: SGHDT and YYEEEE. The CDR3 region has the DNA TGTGCCAGCAGCTTGGTTGAGGCCCACGAGCAGTACGTC. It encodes CASSLVEAHEQYV.

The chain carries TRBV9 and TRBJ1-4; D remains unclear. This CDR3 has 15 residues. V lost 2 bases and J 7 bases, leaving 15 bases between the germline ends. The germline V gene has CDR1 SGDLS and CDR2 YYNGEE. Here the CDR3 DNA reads TGTGCCAGCAGCGTCTCAGGAGGTTTAGGTGAAAAACTGTTTTTT. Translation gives CASSVSGGLGEKLFF.

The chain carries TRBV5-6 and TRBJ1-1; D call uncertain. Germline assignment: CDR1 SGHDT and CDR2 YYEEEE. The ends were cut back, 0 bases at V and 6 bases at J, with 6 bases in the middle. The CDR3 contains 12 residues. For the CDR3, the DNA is TGTGCCAGCAGCTTGGTCGGCTCTGAAGCTTTCTTT. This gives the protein CASSLVGSEAFF.

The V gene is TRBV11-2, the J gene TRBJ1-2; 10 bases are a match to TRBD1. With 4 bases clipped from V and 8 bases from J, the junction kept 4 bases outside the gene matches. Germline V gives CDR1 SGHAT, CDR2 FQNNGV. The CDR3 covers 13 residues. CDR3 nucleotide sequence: TGTGCCAGCAGCTGGGACAGGGGCGACGGCTACACCTTC. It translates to CASSWDRGDGYTF. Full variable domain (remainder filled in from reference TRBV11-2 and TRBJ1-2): EAGVAQSPRYKIIEKRQSVAFWCNPISGHATLYWYQQILGQGPKLLIQFQNNGVVDDSQLPKDRFSAERLKGVDSTLKIQPAKLEDSAVYLCASSWDRGDGYTFGSGTRLTVV.